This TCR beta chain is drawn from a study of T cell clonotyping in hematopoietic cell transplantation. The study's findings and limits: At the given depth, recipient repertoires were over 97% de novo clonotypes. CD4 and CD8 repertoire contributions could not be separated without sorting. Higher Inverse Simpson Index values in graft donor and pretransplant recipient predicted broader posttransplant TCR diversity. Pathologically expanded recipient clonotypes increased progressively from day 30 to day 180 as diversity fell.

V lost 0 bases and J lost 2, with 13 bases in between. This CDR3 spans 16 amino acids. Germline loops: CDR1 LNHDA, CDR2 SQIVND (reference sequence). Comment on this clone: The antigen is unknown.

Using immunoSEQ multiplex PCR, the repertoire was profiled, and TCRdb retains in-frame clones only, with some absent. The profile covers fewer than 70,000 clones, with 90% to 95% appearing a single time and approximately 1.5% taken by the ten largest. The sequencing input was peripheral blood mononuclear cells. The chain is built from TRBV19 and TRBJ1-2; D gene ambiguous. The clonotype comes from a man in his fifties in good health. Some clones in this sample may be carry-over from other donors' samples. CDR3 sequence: CASSIDAGRENYGYTF. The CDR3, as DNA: TGTGCCAGTAGTATAGATGCCGGACGGGAGAACTATGGCTACACCTTC.